This record covers a single T cell receptor beta chain. The donors, healthy Caucasians from Russia, were aged about 6 to 90. The data were obtained in a study of blood T cells in healthy people across ages. The CDR3 is made up of 14 amino acids. Trimming cost V 4 bases and J 6 bases, with 15 bases left between them. The second PCR ran about 7 to 12 cycles with a sample-barcoded 5' primer and J-beta primers. TCRdb redid the calling of the 5' RACE reads with MiXCR, one entry per CDR3 protein. The sample has 1.5 million to 2 million distinct CDR3 sequences; about 32% are singletons. The V and J genes are TRBV12-3 or TRBV12-4 and TRBJ1-2; D gene ambiguous. Sequencing was performed on blood. This receptor was identified in a woman in her twenties or thirties in good health. The CDR3 sequence is CASSSPFGVDGYTF. CDR3 coding DNA: TGTGCCAGCAGTTCCCCATTCGGGGTAGATGGCTACACCTTC.